The 6 T cell receptor beta chains in this list originate from one sample, sequenced in a study of T cells in Graves' hyperthyroidism and ophthalmopathy. There were TCR beta CDR3 regions amplified from RNA transcripts. Using the HTBI primer set, a first-round RT-PCR was run on the TCR CDR3. TCRdb re-analysed the multiplex PCR reads in MiXCR, keeping a single row per CDR3 protein. The table shows 490,000 or so distinct CDR3 sequences, with about 15% occurring only once. Sequencing used blood. The receptors were sampled from a woman younger than 45 with Graves' ophthalmopathy.

There are many counts of this clonotype. Being one base from a much bigger clone, this may be a read error. The rearrangement uses TRBV5-8 and TRBJ2-7, with TRBD2 identical over 11 bases. The CDR3 is 15 amino acids. From germline, CDR1 is SGHTS and CDR2 YDEGEE. Trimming cost V 2 bases and J 0 bases; bases outside gene matches: 1. The CDR3 coding sequence is TGTGCCAGCAGCTTCACTAGCGGGAGCTCCTACGAGCAGTACTTC. It is translated as CASSFTSGSSYEQYF.

This clonotype appeared a single time. The genes are TRBV6-2 or TRBV6-3 and TRBJ2-7, with D unresolved. From germline, CDR1 is MNHEY and CDR2 SVGEGT. The CDR3 totals 13 residues. V gave up 2 bases and J gave up 0 bases, with 5 bases separating them. This CDR3 reads CASSYETSYEQYF. The CDR3 DNA sequence: TGTGCCAGCAGTTACGAGACCTCCTACGAGCAGTACTTC.

This clonotype has more than one count but fewer than ten. This chain uses TRBV28 with TRBJ1-1, with a weak D call TRBD1 (5 bases). Per germline, CDR1 MDHEN and CDR2 SYDVKM. The CDR3 contains 16 residues. The V gene lost 10 bases and the J gene lost 2 bases, with 23 bases spanning the gap. The CDR3 protein is CATFTGTLGVNTEAFF. In nucleotides, the CDR3 is TGTGCCACCTTTACCGGGACTCTTGGGGTTAACACTGAAGCTTTCTTT.

V gene TRBV4-3 combines with J gene TRBJ2-4; no clear D gene. The germline gives CDR1 LGHNA, CDR2 YSLEER. The V end lost 0 bases, the J end lost 0 bases, and 6 bases lay between the germline ends. CDR3 size: 15 residues. The CDR3: CASSQEVQAKNIQYF. The CDR3 DNA reads TGCGCCAGCAGCCAAGAGGTCCAAGCCAAAAACATTCAGTACTTC.

This clonotype was counted many times. The chain has TRBV9 and TRBJ2-1; 12 nucleotides match TRBD2. This CDR3 region has 16 residues. V gave up 0 bases and J gave up 8 bases; unmatched junction bases: 6. Germline lookup yields CDR1 SGDLS and CDR2 YYNGEE. CDR3 amino acids: CASSVAGLAGRDEQFF. Written as DNA, the CDR3 is TGTGCCAGCAGCGTAGCCGGACTAGCGGGACGGGATGAGCAGTTCTTC.

This clonotype has a handful of counts. A clone one base away is much larger, so this may be a read error. The CDR3 end shows no conserved phenylalanine or tryptophan, and so a read error is likely. DNA for the CDR3: TGTGCCAGCAGCTTGATAAGGTTGAAAGAGACCCAGTACCTC. Protein product: CASSLIRLKETQYL. The V gene is TRBV7-2, the J gene TRBJ2-5; D remains unclear. This CDR3 spans 14 amino acids. Trimming took 3 bases from V and 3 from J, leaving 11 bases between them. The V gene's germline CDR1 is SGHTA and CDR2 FQGNSA.